The TCR beta chain described here comes from a study of cytomegalovirus exposure and HLA in healthy donors. The study ran its PCR with 60 Vbeta and 13 Jbeta primers. The assay was immunoSEQ multiplex PCR, and TCRdb's table has in-frame clones only and misses some. The sample features fewer than 100,000 clones, with about 0.5% in its top ten. The germline CDR1 and CDR2 sequences are ENHRY and SYGVKD. V lost 0 bases, J lost 9 bases, and 9 bases stayed unmatched. The CDR3 extends over 15 amino acids. The chain employs TRBV10-3 and TRBJ2-7; 9 nucleotides match TRBD2. The material sequenced was PBMCs. The sequence came from a man in his forties or fifties in good health and CMV-seronegative. The CDR3 here is CAISESKPLAGRQYF. The CDR3 coding sequence is TGTGCCATCAGTGAGTCGAAGCCTCTAGCGGGGCGGCAGTACTTC.